A single T cell receptor beta chain is shown here with its context. This entry belongs to a study of OX40 agonist ivuxolimab in advanced cancers. Germline V lookup: CDR1 SGHVS, CDR2 FNYEAQ. The CDR3 extends over 11 amino acids. The germline V and J ends were trimmed by 4 bases and 2 bases, with 3 bases remaining between them. The data were produced by immunoSEQ multiplex PCR, yet TCRdb's version contains in-frame clones alone and is incomplete. The repertoire holds fewer than 80,000 clones, with approximately 90% as singletons. The rearrangement joins TRBV7-6 to TRBJ2-7; D gene uncertain. The source was CD4+ or CD8+ T cells sorted from blood, collected in a trial of the OX40 agonist ivuxolimab. This receptor was identified in an adult with an advanced solid tumor such as melanoma, head and neck, liver or kidney cancer. CDR3 sequence: CASSSTYEQYF. DNA of the CDR3: TGTGCCAGCAGCTCCACCTACGAGCAGTACTTC.